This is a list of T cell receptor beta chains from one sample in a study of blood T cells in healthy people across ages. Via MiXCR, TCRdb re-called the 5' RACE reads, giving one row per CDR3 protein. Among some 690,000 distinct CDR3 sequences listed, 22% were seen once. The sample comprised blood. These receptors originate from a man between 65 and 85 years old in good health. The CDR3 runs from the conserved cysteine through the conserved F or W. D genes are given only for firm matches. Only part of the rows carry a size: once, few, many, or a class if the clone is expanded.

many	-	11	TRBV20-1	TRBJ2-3	CSAPTGRTQYF	TGCAGTGCGCCCACTGGGAGAACGCAGTATTTT
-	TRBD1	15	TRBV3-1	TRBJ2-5	CASSLRQGLGETQYF	TGTGCCAGCAGCCTTAGACAGGGTTTGGGAGAGACCCAGTACTTC
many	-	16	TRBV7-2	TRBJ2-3	CASSLAPSAAQDTQYF	TGTGCCAGCAGCTTAGCGCCTAGTGCTGCCCAAGATACGCAGTATTTT
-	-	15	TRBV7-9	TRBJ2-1	CASSFSETSYNEQFF	TGTGCCAGCAGCTTTTCGGAGACCTCCTACAATGAGCAGTTCTTC
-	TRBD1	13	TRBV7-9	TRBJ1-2	CASSPRTGQGYTF	TGTGCCAGCAGCCCCCGGACAGGGCAAGGCTACACCTTC
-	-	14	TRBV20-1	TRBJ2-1	CSASAGAGGNEQFF	TGCAGTGCCTCAGCGGGTGCCGGGGGTAATGAGCAGTTCTTC
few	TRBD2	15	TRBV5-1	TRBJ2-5	CASSLGTSGGETQYF	TGCGCCAGCAGCTTGGGAACTAGCGGGGGAGAGACCCAGTACTTC
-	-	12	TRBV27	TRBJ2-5	CASGFSRSTQYF	TGTGCCAGCGGATTCTCGAGGTCGACCCAGTACTTC
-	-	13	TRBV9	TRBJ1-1	CASTGGGGTEAFF	TGTGCCAGCACCGGAGGGGGGGGCACTGAAGCTTTCTTT
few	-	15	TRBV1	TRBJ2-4	CTSNPDRGTKNIQYF	TGCACCAGCAACCCCGACAGGGGAACCAAAAACATTCAGTACTTC
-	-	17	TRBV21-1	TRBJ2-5	CASSDDRDVIKQETQYF	TGTGCCAGCAGCGATGACAGGGACGTAATTAAACAAGAGACCCAGTACTTC
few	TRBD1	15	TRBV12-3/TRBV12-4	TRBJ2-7	CASSIPGQGNYEQYF	TGTGCCAGCAGTATACCGGGACAGGGGAACTACGAGCAGTACTTC
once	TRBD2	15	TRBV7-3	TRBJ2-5	CASSLGSTSGSTQYF	TGTGCCAGCAGCTTAGGGTCTACTAGCGGGAGTACCCAGTACTTC
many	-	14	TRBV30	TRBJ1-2	CAWSSDTQTYGYTF	TGTGCCTGGAGTTCGGACACCCAAACTTATGGCTACACCTTC
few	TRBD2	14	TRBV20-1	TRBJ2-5	CSARVAGFQETQYF	TGCAGTGCTAGGGTAGCGGGGTTTCAAGAGACCCAGTACTTC
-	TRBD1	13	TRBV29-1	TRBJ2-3	CSVETTGTDTQYF	TGCAGCGTCGAAACGACAGGGACAGATACGCAGTATTTT
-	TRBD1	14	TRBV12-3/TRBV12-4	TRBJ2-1	CASCWTGGRNEQFF	TGTGCCAGCTGTTGGACAGGGGGTAGGAATGAGCAGTTCTTC
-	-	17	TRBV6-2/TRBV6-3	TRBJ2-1	CASSHRHPRLGYNEQFF	TGTGCCAGCAGTCACCGACACCCACGTCTGGGGTACAATGAGCAGTTCTTC
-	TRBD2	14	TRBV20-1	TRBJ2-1	CSARRLAGVYEQFF	TGCAGTGCTAGACGACTAGCGGGGGTTTATGAGCAGTTCTTC
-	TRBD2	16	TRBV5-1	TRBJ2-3	CASSLVLAGGVDTQYF	TGCGCCAGCAGCTTGGTCCTAGCGGGAGGGGTGGATACGCAGTATTTT
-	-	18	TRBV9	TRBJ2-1	CASSVSMVGLAPYNEQFF	TGTGCCAGCAGCGTTTCAATGGTTGGGCTAGCCCCCTACAATGAGCAGTTCTTC
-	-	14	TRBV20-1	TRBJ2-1	CSAGGGGAYNEQFF	TGCAGTGCTGGGGGCGGCGGGGCCTACAATGAGCAGTTCTTC
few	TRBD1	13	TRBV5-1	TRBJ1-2	CASSPGQGWGYTF	TGCGCCAGCAGCCCCGGACAGGGTTGGGGCTACACCTTC
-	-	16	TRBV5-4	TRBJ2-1	CASSLPRTTLGNEQFF	TGTGCCAGCAGCTTGCCACGGACTACCCTAGGCAATGAGCAGTTCTTC
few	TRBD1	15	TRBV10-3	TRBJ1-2	CAISDSRGQSYGYTF	TGTGCCATCAGTGATAGCAGGGGGCAAAGCTATGGCTACACCTTC
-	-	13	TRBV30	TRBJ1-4	CAWSDRENEKLFF	TGTGCCTGGTCGGACAGAGAGAATGAAAAACTGTTTTTT
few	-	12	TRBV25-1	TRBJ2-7	CASSPALYEQYF	TGTGCCAGCAGTCCAGCTCTTTACGAGCAGTACTTC
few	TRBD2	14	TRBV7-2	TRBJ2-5	CASSRQTGGETQYF	TGTGCCAGCAGCCGCCAAACCGGGGGGGAGACCCAGTACTTC